This T cell receptor beta chain is from a study of T-cell reconstitution after alpha-beta-depleted transplantation in children. This clonotype has just a few counts. Preparation of the TCRbeta library involved a method that used unique molecular identifiers. TCRdb re-analysed the PCR reads in MiXCR, keeping a single row per CDR3 protein. The table lists approximately 230,000 distinct CDR3 sequences, 20% to 30% of them singletons. Sequencing was performed on PBMCs, mostly from graft donor cells, taken 360 days after TCRalphabeta/CD19-depleted stem cell transplant. The TCR originated in a female patient between 2 and 15 years old who had a stem cell transplant for congenital amegakaryocytic thrombocytopenia, so the T cells may come from the graft donor.

CDR3 in amino acids: CASSPADYFRHSGELFF. The CDR3 nucleotides read TGTGCCAGCAGTCCCGCCGACTATTTCCGACATTCCGGGGAGCTGTTTTTT. This chain joins TRBV28 and TRBJ2-2; maybe TRBD2 (5 bases). Per germline, CDR1 MDHEN and CDR2 SYDVKM. V shed 5 bases and J shed 6 bases, with 22 bases lying between them. The CDR3 length is 17 residues.